This TCR beta chain was sequenced for a study of identical twins (dated by TCRdb to about 2016). For the wider study: The study deep-sequenced TCR alpha and beta repertoires from monozygotic twins, unrelated adults of various ages and cord blood to test whether fetal clonotypes persist. To rule out contamination, the twin experiments were replicated at different times with different library preparation protocols. The full study reports these points: A weaker excess of twin sharing was found in beta out-of-frame sequences because the signal-to-noise ratio was lowered by fewer shared sequences. Because the same donors could not be followed over many years, the conclusions relied on cross-sectional statistical analysis. Out-of-frame TCR alpha sharing in monozygotic twins was systematically underestimated by recombination models, whereas sharing between unrelated individuals was in agreement with the recombination models. Compared with coincidental sharing between unrelated individuals, an excess of low generation-probability sequences was observed among out-of-frame TCR alpha sequences shared between twins. Fewer insertions were carried by abundant cord blood beta clonotypes, a similar but weaker trend appeared in young adult naive repertoires, and no such trend appeared in memory repertoires. Invariant T cells such as MAIT and iNKT could partly confound zero-insertion analyses, though diverse VJ usage argued against this for most clonotypes.

Every donor was a healthy Caucasian. The twin cohort consisted of three pairs of female monozygotic twins, all aged about 18 to 29 years. Peripheral blood mononuclear cells were used as the source from which RNA for TCR libraries was isolated. This clonotype occurred a few times. The antigen it binds to is not known. Base qualities are not provided; no much larger clone lies one nucleotide away. Library preparation employed 5' RACE. The sequencer was an Illumina HiSeq 2000. A universal primer binding site was introduced by template switching, and a unique molecular identifier was present in the final cDNA, enabling accurate counting of TCR cDNA molecules. First-strand cDNA for TCR alpha and beta chains was synthesized from specific primers in the conserved constant-segment region. To control for contamination, every cDNA library was double barcoded, receiving both a SMART-Mk sample barcode and Illumina barcodes. TruSeq adapter sequences along with Illumina sample barcodes were introduced in two successive PCR steps. The TCR alpha and beta cDNA libraries were sequenced on the Illumina HiSeq platform using custom primers. On the study's bioinformatics: Raw reads were processed with MiGEC to extract unique molecular identifiers, and MiXCR was used to determine CDR3 positions. For each individual, recombination models were inferred using an EM algorithm with the repgenHMM and IGoR tools. Shared clonotype analysis was performed with the tcR package in R, normalizing sharing by the product of cloneset sizes. Out-of-frame nonproductive sequences were analyzed to study raw recombination free of thymic and clonal selection effects. TCRdb reprocessing: public reads trimmed at Q25 with fastp, clones called with MiXCR, in-frame beta chains kept. CDR3 protein sequences are deduplicated, and each keeps its most common genes and DNA. The V and J calls reflect TCRdb's pipeline rather than the authors' work. In all, the sample holds 690,000 or so distinct CDR3 sequences, and around 8.6% of those were seen once. The top ten clonotypes cover around 0.98% of the sample.

The CDR3 runs 13 amino acids, cysteine and phenylalanine included. CDR3 DNA only is kept here, 39 bases in frame from base 1. Cut back by 3 bases and 0 bases, the V and J ends lie 3 bases apart. Sequences SGHTA (CDR1) and FQGNSA (CDR2) are obtained from the germline V gene. In addition, the sample was reused for a study of yellow fever vaccine responses in identical twins. Per the second study: The T cell response to vaccination in identical twins was reported by the authors to appear partly convergent and partly personalized. Focusing on identical twins, the study followed the T cell clones that responded to the vaccine, and did so with precision.

The source of this sequence is a woman aged 18-29 years in good health. The sequencing input was PBMCs. The chain was built from TRBV7-2 and TRBJ2-1, with the D gene not confidently named. The base sequence is TGTGCCAGCAGCTTTTACTCCTACAATGAGCAGTTCTTC. Its coded protein is CASSFYSYNEQFF.